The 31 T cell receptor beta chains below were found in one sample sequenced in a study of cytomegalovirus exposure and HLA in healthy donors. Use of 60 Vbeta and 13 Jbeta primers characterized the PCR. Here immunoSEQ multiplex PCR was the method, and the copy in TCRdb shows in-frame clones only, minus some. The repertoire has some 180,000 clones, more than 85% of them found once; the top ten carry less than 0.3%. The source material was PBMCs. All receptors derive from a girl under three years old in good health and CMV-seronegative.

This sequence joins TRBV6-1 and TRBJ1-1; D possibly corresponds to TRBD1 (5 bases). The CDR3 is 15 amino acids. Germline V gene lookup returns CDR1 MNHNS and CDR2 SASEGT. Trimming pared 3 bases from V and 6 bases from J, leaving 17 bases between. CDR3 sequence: CASSDPQGSVSEAFF. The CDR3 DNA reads TGTGCCAGCAGTGATCCTCAGGGATCCGTTTCTGAAGCTTTCTTT.

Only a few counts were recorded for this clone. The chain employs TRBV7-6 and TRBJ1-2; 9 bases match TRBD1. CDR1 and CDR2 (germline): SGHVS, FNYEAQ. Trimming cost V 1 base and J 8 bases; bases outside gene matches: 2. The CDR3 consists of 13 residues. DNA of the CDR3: TGTGCCAGCAGCTTAGTGACAGGGGGAGGCTACACCTTC. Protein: CASSLVTGGGYTF.

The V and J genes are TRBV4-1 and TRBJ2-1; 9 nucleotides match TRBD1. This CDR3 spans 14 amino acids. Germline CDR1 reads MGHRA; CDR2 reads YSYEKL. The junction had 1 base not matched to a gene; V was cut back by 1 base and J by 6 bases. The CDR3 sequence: CASSQAGQGNEQFF. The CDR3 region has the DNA TGCGCCAGCAGCCAAGCGGGACAGGGCAATGAGCAGTTCTTC.

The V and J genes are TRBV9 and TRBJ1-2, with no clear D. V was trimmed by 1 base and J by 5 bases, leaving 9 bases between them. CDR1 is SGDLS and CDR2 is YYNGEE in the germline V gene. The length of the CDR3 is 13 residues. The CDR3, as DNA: TGTGCCAGCAGCGTATACTTTGATTATGGCTACACCTTC. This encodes CASSVYFDYGYTF.

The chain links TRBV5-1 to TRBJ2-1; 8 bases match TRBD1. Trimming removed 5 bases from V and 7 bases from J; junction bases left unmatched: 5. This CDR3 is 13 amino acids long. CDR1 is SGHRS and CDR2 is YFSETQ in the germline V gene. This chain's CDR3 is CASSQGAENEQFF. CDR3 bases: TGCGCCAGCAGTCAGGGGGCTGAGAATGAGCAGTTCTTC.

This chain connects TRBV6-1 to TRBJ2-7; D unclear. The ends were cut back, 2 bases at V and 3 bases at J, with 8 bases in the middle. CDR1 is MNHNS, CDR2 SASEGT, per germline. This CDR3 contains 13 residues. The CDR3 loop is CASSEHGSYEQYF. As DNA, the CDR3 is TGTGCCAGCAGTGAACATGGCAGCTACGAGCAGTACTTC.

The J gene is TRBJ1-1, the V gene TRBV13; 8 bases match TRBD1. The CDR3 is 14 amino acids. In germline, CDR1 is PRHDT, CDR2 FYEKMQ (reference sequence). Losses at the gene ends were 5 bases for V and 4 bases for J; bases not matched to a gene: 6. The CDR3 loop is CASSRTGLGTEAFF. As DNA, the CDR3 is TGTGCCAGCAGCCGGACAGGGTTGGGCACTGAAGCTTTCTTT.

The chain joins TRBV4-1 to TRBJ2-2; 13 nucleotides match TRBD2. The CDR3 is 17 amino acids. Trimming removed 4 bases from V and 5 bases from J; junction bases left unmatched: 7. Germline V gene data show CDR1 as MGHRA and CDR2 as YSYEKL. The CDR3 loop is CASSRGRTSGRTGELFF. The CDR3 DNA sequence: TGCGCCAGCAGCCGCGGGCGGACTAGCGGGAGAACCGGGGAGCTGTTTTTT.

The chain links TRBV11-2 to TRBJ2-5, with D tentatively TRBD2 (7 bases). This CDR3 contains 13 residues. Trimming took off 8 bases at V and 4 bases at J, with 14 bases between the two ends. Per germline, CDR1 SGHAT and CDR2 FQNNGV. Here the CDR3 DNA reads TGTGCCAGCGGAGGGGGGGGTTCAGAGACCCAGTACTTC. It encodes CASGGGGSETQYF.

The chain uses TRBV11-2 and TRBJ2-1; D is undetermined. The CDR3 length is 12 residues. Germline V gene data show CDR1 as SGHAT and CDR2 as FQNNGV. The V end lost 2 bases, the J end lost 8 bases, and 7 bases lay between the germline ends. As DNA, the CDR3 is TGTGCCAGCAGCTTAACAAATCATGAGCAGTTCTTC. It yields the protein CASSLTNHEQFF.

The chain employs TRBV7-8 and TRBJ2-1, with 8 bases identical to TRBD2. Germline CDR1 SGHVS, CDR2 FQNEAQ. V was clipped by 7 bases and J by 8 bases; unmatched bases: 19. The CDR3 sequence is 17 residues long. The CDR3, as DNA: TGTGCCAGCACCCTCCCGCGGGGGGAGGGCCCTGGGGATGAGCAGTTCTTC. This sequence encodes CASTLPRGEGPGDEQFF. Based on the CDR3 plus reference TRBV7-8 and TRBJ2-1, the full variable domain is GAGVSQSPRYKVAKRGQDVALRCDPISGHVSLFWYQQALGQGPEFLTYFQNEAQLDKSGLPSDRFFAERPEGSVSTLKIQRTQQEDSAVYLCASTLPRGEGPGDEQFFGPGTRLTVL.

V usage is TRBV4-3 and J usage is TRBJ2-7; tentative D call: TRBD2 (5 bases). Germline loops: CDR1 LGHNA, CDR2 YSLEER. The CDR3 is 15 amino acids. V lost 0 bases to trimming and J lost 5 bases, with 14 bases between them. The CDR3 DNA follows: TGCGCCAGCAGCCAAGAAGAGAGGGCCGTCGACGAGCAGTACTTC. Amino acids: CASSQEERAVDEQYF.

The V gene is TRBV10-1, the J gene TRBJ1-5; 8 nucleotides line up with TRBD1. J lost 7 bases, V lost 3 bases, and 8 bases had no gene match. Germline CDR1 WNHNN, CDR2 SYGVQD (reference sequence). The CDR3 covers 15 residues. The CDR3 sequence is CASSDPDRGAQPQHF. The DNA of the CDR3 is TGCGCCAGCAGTGACCCCGACAGGGGCGCCCAGCCCCAGCATTTT.

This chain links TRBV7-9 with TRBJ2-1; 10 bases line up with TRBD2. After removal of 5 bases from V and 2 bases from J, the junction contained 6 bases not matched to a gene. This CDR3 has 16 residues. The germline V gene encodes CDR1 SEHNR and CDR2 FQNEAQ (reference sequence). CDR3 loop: CASSLSLAGAYNEQFF. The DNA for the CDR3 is TGTGCCAGCAGCCTCTCGCTAGCGGGGGCCTACAATGAGCAGTTCTTC. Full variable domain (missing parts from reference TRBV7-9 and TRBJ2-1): DTGVSQNPRHKITKRGQNVTFRCDPISEHNRLYWYRQTLGQGPEFLTYFQNEAQLEKSRLLSDRFSAERPKGSFSTLEIQRTEQGDSAMYLCASSLSLAGAYNEQFFGPGTRLTVL.

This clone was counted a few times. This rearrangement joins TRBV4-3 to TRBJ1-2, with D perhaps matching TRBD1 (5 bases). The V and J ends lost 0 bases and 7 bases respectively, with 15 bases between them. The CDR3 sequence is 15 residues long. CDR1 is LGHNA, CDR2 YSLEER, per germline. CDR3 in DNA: TGCGCCAGCAGCCAAGATACGGTAGGGGATTCTGGCTACACCTTC. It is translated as CASSQDTVGDSGYTF.

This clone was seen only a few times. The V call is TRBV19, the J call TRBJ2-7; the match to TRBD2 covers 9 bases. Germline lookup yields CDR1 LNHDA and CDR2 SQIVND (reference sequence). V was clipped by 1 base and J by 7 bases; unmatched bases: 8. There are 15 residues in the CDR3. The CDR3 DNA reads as TGTGCCAGTAGTATAGTGGCTAGCGGGGAGATTGAGCAGTACTTC. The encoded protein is CASSIVASGEIEQYF.

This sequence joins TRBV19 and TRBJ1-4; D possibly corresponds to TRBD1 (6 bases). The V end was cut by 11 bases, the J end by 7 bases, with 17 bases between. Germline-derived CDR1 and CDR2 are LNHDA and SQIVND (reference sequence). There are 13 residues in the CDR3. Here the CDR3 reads CASSTRGAEKLFF. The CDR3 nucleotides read TGTGCCTCCTCGACCAGGGGTGCTGAAAAACTGTTTTTT.

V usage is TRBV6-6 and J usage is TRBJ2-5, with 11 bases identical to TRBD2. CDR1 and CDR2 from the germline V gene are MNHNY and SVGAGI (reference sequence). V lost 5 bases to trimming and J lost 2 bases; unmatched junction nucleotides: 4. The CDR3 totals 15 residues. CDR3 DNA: TGTGCCAGCAGTAGTGCTAGCGGGAGGCAAGAGACCCAGTACTTC. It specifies CASSSASGRQETQYF.

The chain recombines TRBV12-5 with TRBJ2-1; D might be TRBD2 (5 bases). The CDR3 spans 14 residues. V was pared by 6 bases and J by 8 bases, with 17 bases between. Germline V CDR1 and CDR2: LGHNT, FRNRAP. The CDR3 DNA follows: TGTGCTAGTGGCCCGGGAAGCGGTACCTATGAGCAGTTCTTC. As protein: CASGPGSGTYEQFF. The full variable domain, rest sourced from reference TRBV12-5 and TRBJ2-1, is DARVTQTPRHKVTEMGQEVTMRCQPILGHNTVFWYRQTMMQGLELLAYFRNRAPLDDSGMPKDRFSAEMPDATLATLKIQPSEPRDSAVYFCASGPGSGTYEQFFGPGTRLTVL.

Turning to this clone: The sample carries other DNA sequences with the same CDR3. The CDR3, as DNA: TGCGCCAGCAGCTTGGGCCTATCAAGCACAGATACGCAGTATTTT. Translation: CASSLGLSSTDTQYF. This chain joins TRBV5-1 and TRBJ2-3; D not resolved. CDR3 length: 15 amino acids. V lost 0 bases and J 0 bases, leaving 8 bases between the germline ends. CDR1 SGHRS and CDR2 YFSETQ come from the germline V gene.

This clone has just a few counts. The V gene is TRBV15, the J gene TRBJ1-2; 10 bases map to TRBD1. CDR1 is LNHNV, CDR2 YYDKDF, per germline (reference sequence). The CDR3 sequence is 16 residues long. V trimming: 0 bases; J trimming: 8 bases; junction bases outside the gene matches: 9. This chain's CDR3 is CATSREPGQGEWGYTF. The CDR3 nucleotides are TGTGCCACCAGCAGAGAACCCGGACAGGGGGAGTGGGGCTACACCTTC.

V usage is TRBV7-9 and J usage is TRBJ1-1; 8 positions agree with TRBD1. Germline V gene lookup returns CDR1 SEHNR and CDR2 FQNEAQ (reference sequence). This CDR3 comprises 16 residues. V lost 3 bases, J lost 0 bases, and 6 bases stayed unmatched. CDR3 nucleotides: TGTGCCAGCAGCTTCCGACAGGGGCCACTGAACACTGAAGCTTTCTTT. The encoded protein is CASSFRQGPLNTEAFF.

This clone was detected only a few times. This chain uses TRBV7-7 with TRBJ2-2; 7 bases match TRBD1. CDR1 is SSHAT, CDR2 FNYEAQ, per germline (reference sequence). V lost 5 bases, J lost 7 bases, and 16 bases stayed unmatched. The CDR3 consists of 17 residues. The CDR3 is CASSPSVGGANRGELFF. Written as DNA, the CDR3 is TGTGCCAGCAGCCCGAGTGTAGGGGGCGCCAACCGCGGGGAGCTGTTTTTT. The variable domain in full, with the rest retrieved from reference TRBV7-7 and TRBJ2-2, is GAGVSQSPRYKVTKRGQDVTLRCDPISSHATLYWYQQALGQGPEFLTYFNYEAQPDKSGLPSDRFSAERPEGSISTLTIQRTEQRDSAMYRCASSPSVGGANRGELFFGEGSRLTVL.

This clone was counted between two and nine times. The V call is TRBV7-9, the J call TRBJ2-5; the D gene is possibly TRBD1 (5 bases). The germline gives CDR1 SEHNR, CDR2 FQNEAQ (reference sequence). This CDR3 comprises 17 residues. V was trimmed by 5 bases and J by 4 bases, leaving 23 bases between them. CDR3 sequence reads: CASSTTGWGILGETQYF. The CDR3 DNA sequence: TGTGCCAGCAGCACCACCGGTTGGGGCATTCTAGGAGAGACCCAGTACTTC.

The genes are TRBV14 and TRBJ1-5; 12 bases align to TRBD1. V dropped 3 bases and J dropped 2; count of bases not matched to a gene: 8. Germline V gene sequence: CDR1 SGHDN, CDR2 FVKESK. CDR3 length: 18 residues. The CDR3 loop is CASSHRQGQGAGNQPQHF. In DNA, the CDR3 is TGTGCCAGCAGCCACCGCCAGGGACAGGGGGCCGGCAATCAGCCCCAGCATTTT.

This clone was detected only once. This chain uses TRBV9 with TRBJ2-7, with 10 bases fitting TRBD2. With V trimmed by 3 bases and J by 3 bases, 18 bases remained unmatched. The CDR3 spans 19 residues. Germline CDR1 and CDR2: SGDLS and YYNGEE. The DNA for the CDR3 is TGTGCCAGCAGCGGAGAGGGGTCTAGCGGGAGTAGGGCGTTCTACGAGCAGTACTTC. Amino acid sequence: CASSGEGSSGSRAFYEQYF.

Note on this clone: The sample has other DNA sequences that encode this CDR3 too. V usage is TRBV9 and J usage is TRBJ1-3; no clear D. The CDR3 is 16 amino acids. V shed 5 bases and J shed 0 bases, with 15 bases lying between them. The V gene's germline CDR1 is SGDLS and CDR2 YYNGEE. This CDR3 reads CASSAFHGGSGNTIYF. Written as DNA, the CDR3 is TGTGCCAGCAGTGCGTTCCATGGAGGCTCTGGAAACACCATATATTTT.

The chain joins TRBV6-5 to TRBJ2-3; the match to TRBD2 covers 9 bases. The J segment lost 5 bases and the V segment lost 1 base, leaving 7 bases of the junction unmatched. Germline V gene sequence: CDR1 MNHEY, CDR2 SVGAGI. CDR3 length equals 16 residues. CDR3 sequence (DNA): TGTGCCAGCAGTTACTTTGCGGGGGGGCCAGAAGATACGCAGTATTTT. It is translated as CASSYFAGGPEDTQYF.

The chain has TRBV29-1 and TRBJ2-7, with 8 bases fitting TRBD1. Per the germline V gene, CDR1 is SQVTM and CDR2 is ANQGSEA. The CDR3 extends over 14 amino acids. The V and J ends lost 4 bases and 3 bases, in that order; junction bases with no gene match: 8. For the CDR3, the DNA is TGCAGCGTTGTAGGAGGACAGGGAGGCTACGAGCAGTACTTC. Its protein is CSVVGGQGGYEQYF.

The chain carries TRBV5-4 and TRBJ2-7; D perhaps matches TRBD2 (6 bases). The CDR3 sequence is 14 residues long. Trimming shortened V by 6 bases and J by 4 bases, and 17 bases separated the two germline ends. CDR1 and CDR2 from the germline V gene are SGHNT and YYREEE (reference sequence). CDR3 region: CASNNRESDYEQYF. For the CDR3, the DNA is TGTGCCAGCAACAACCGGGAGTCCGATTACGAGCAGTACTTC.

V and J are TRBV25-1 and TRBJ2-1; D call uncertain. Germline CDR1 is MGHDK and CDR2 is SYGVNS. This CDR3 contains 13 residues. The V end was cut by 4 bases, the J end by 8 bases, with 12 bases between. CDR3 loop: CASSGLLGDEQFF. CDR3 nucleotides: TGTGCCAGCAGTGGGCTGTTGGGCGATGAGCAGTTCTTC.